Listed below are T cell receptor beta chains from one sample, sequenced in a study of beta chain features in type 1 diabetes. TCRdb's copy holds only in-frame clones and misses some; the assay was immunoSEQ multiplex PCR. The sample holds 330,000 or so clones, 11% to 15% seen once. The material sequenced was central memory CD4+ T cells from blood. The receptor set was obtained from a man aged 25-45 years in good health. CDR3s include the opening cysteine and the closing phenylalanine or tryptophan. A D gene is named only where the DNA matches it firmly. Expanded clones are given a class, and other clones once, few, many or no size at all.

cdr3_length j_call clone_size v_call d_call cdr3_nt cdr3_aa
13 TRBJ2-1 few TRBV7-9 TRBD1 TGTGCCAGCAGCTTCCAGGGGGTCAATGAGCAGTTCTTC CASSFQGVNEQFF
13 TRBJ1-1 few TRBV6-5 NA TGTGCCAGCAGGTTCAGGGAGGGGACTGAAGCTTTCTTT CASRFREGTEAFF
16 TRBJ1-5 NA TRBV5-6 NA TGTGCCAGCACCTTCTGGGGGACGGGGGCCTCTCAGCCCCAGCATTTT CASTFWGTGASQPQHF
14 TRBJ2-5 few TRBV15 NA TGTGCCACCAGCAGAGTATTAGCTTCCGAGACCCAGTACTTC CATSRVLASETQYF
17 TRBJ2-7 NA TRBV7-8 TRBD1 TGTGCCAGCAGCTTAGAGGGAACAGGGGGCCGCGCCTACGAGCAGTACTTC CASSLEGTGGRAYEQYF
20 TRBJ2-1 many TRBV5-1 TRBD1 TGCGCCAGCAGCTCCAAGTCCCGGGACAGGGCCAAAAGCTCCTACAATGAGCAGTTCTTC CASSSKSRDRAKSSYNEQFF
12 TRBJ1-5 NA TRBV6-5 NA TGTGCCAGCAGGGGTTCCTCATTGCCCCAGCATTTT CASRGSSLPQHF
12 TRBJ1-2 NA TRBV28 NA TGTGCCAGTGACGGTGGGGCCTATGGCTACACCTTC CASDGGAYGYTF
12 TRBJ2-3 few TRBV11-2 NA TGTGCCAGCTTAGCGAGTACAGATACGCAGTATTTT CASLASTDTQYF
20 TRBJ1-1 few TRBV14 NA TGTGCCAGCAGCCCCAAGACCGGGACCCAAAGGTGGGCCCAGAACACTGAAGCTTTCTTT CASSPKTGTQRWAQNTEAFF
13 TRBJ1-4 few TRBV6-1 NA TGTGCCAGCAACCCCCGACCCAATGAAAAACTGTTTTTT CASNPRPNEKLFF
13 TRBJ1-1 few TRBV29-1 NA TGCAGCGCCGAGGGAGGAGTGGGCACTGAAGCTTTCTTT CSAEGGVGTEAFF
13 TRBJ1-6 once TRBV2 TRBD1 TGTGCCAGCAATGGACAGGGAAATTCACCCCTCCACTTT CASNGQGNSPLHF
14 TRBJ2-5 NA TRBV9 NA TGTGCCAGCAGCGTAGGGCAAGGGCAAGAGACCCAGTACTTC CASSVGQGQETQYF
15 TRBJ1-2 NA TRBV6-1 TRBD1 TGTGCCAGCAGCCAAAGGACAGGGGGCAGGAATGGCTACACCTTC CASSQRTGGRNGYTF
18 TRBJ2-1 NA TRBV7-9 TRBD2 TGTGCCAGCAGCTTCCCCGGTTCTGCTAGCGGGAGTACGTATGAGCAGTTCTTC CASSFPGSASGSTYEQFF
13 TRBJ2-5 few TRBV27 NA TGTGCCAGCAGTAAGTCCAGGGAGAGAACCCAGTACTTC CASSKSRERTQYF
16 TRBJ1-4 NA TRBV27 TRBD1 TGTGCCAGCAGGGAGAAACCGACAGGGTTTAAGGAAAAACTGTTTTTT CASREKPTGFKEKLFF
16 TRBJ1-5 NA TRBV7-2 NA TGTGCCAGCAGCTTAGGGGGCTCGAACTTACAACAGCCCCAGCATTTT CASSLGGSNLQQPQHF
12 TRBJ2-7 few TRBV6-1 NA TGTGCCAGCAGGACGGGAGCCTACGAGCAGTACTTC CASRTGAYEQYF
13 TRBJ1-2 few TRBV29-1 NA TGCAGCGCCAACGAGTGGGCAGGCTATGGCTACACCTTC CSANEWAGYGYTF
15 TRBJ2-3 few TRBV7-2 TRBD1 TGTGCCAGCAGCTTAAGGGGACAGACCACAGATACGCAGTATTTT CASSLRGQTTDTQYF
13 TRBJ2-1 NA TRBV7-2 NA TGTGCCAGCAGCGCAGACGTTCCGGGGTCGGAGTTCTTC CASSADVPGSEFF
16 TRBJ2-1 NA TRBV7-9 TRBD2 TGTGCCAGCAGCTTAAATCCTAGCGGGAGGAAAAATGAGCAGTTCTTC CASSLNPSGRKNEQFF
14 TRBJ1-1 few TRBV9 NA TGTGCCAGCAGCGTAGAACAGCAGAACACTGAAGCTTTCTTT CASSVEQQNTEAFF
14 TRBJ1-6 few TRBV29-1 NA TGCACCAGAACGCGGGGGCCGGATAATTCACCCCTCCACTTT CTRTRGPDNSPLHF
15 TRBJ1-2 NA TRBV4-1 TRBD1 TGCGCCAGCAGCCCCACAGGGGGAGGTAGCTATGGCTACACCTTC CASSPTGGGSYGYTF
15 TRBJ2-3 NA TRBV19 NA TGTGCCAGTAGCCCGACGGTCACTAGCACAGATACGCAGTATTTT CASSPTVTSTDTQYF
13 TRBJ2-3 many TRBV7-2 TRBD1 TGTGCCAGCAGCCCGACAGGGGGTTCTACGCAGTATTTT CASSPTGGSTQYF
17 TRBJ2-5 many TRBV25-1 TRBD2 TGTGCCAGCAGTGATCATACGGCTAGCGGGAGGGGAGAGACCCAGTACTTC CASSDHTASGRGETQYF
12 TRBJ2-7 few TRBV7-2 NA TGTGCCAGCAGCATCCAGGGTTTCGAGCAGTACTTC CASSIQGFEQYF
13 TRBJ2-1 few TRBV9 NA TGTGCCAGCAGCCCCCGATCCGGGACGGAAGCACTCTTC CASSPRSGTEALF
17 TRBJ1-3 NA TRBV7-2 NA TGTGCCAGCAGCTTAGCGCTGGGGGCGAGCTCTGGAAACACCATATATTTT CASSLALGASSGNTIYF
14 TRBJ1-1 NA TRBV5-1 TRBD1 TGCGCCAGCAGCTTGCGACAGGGTCCCACTGAAGCTTTCTTT CASSLRQGPTEAFF
13 TRBJ1-5 NA TRBV5-4 NA TGTGCCAGCAGCTTTGAGGGCAATCAGCCCCAGCATTTT CASSFEGNQPQHF
15 TRBJ2-5 many TRBV14 NA TGTGCCAGCAGCCAAACGAGACAGCCCCTCGGGACCCAGTACTTC CASSQTRQPLGTQYF
16 TRBJ1-3 few TRBV7-2 NA TGTGCCAGCAGCCCAGTCGGTGGGAACGTTGGAAACACCATATATTTT CASSPVGGNVGNTIYF
15 TRBJ2-5 NA TRBV2 TRBD2 TGTGCCAGCAGGACCCTGGGACTAGCGGGAGAGACCCAGTACTTC CASRTLGLAGETQYF
15 TRBJ1-4 NA TRBV4-3 TRBD1 TGCGCCAGCAGCCACACAACAGGGGGCAATGAAAAACTGTTTTTT CASSHTTGGNEKLFF
16 TRBJ1-3 few TRBV6-5 TRBD1 TGTGCCAGCAGTTACGCACGGGACAGGATTCGAAACACCATATATTTT CASSYARDRIRNTIYF
11 TRBJ2-7 NA TRBV28 NA TGTGCCAGCAGGACTGTTCACGAGCAGTACTTC CASRTVHEQYF
14 TRBJ1-2 NA TRBV11-2 NA TGTGCCAGCAGCTTAGAAAACCAGGGCTATGGCTACACCTTC CASSLENQGYGYTF
13 TRBJ2-7 NA TRBV6-1 NA TGTGCCAGCAGTTCCGGTATCCCCTACGAGCAGTACTTC CASSSGIPYEQYF
15 TRBJ2-5 few TRBV5-1 NA TGCGCCAGCAGCCCCGGGGGCAGTGATAGGGAGACCCAGTACTTC CASSPGGSDRETQYF
12 TRBJ2-5 few TRBV30 NA TGTGCCTGGAGTGCTTCAAGAGAGACCCAGTACTTC CAWSASRETQYF
16 TRBJ2-7 NA TRBV11-2 TRBD2 TGTGCCAGCAGCTTAGCGGCTAGCGGGGGGCACTACGAGCAGTACTTC CASSLAASGGHYEQYF
16 TRBJ2-1 few TRBV15 NA TGTGCCACCAGCAGAACAACCGGTAGCTCCTACAATGAGCAGTTCTTC CATSRTTGSSYNEQFF
16 TRBJ2-1 NA TRBV14 TRBD2 TGTGCCAGCAGCCCACTAGCGGGGCCCGCAGGCAATGAGCAGTTCTTC CASSPLAGPAGNEQFF
13 TRBJ1-3 many TRBV11-2 NA TGTGCCAGCAGCTCCAGGGTTGGAAACACCATATATTTT CASSSRVGNTIYF
18 TRBJ2-2 NA TRBV5-4 TRBD2 TGTGCCAGCAGAGGCGGGACTAGCGGGACATCGAACACCGGGGAGCTGTTTTTT CASRGGTSGTSNTGELFF
14 TRBJ1-2 few TRBV4-1 NA TGCGCCAGCAGCCAAGATGGGGCAGTCTATGGCTACACCTTC CASSQDGAVYGYTF
14 TRBJ2-1 many TRBV19 TRBD2 TGTGCCAGTAGTATCAAGGGGAGGGTCAATGAGCAGTTCTTC CASSIKGRVNEQFF
16 TRBJ2-5 NA TRBV7-9 TRBD2 TGTGCCAGCACCCTTTCGAGTCCCAGCGGGAGGGAGACCCAGTACTTC CASTLSSPSGRETQYF
13 TRBJ2-3 NA TRBV7-9 NA TGTGCCAGCAGCTCTTCCGAGGGAGATACGCAGTATTTT CASSSSEGDTQYF
17 TRBJ1-6 few TRBV7-8 NA TGTGCCAGCAGCTTAGCGCTAGGAGGGGTTGATAATTCACCCCTCCACTTT CASSLALGGVDNSPLHF